These T cell receptor beta chains were read from a single sample in a study of cytomegalovirus exposure and HLA in healthy donors. The protocol was immunoSEQ multiplex PCR, while the TCRdb copy is restricted to in-frame clones and leaves out a portion. The sample contains roughly 200,000 clones, about 86% of which appear only once. The specimen sequenced was PBMCs. The receptor source for this set is a woman in her thirties in good health and CMV-seronegative. The CDR3 runs from the conserved cysteine through the conserved F or W. D genes are given only for firm matches. The listing skips clone size in some rows; elsewhere it reads once, few, many or a size class.

j_call v_call clone_size d_call cdr3_aa cdr3_nt
TRBJ1-3 TRBV15 . . CATSRDGHVLSGNTIYF TGTGCCACCAGCAGAGACGGACACGTCCTCTCTGGAAACACCATATATTTT
TRBJ2-1 TRBV9 . . CASSVGSKDNEQFF TGTGCCAGCAGCGTAGGGAGTAAGGACAATGAGCAGTTCTTC
TRBJ1-1 TRBV10-3 . TRBD1 CAITQGVNTEAFF TGTGCCATTACACAGGGGGTTAACACTGAAGCTTTCTTT
TRBJ2-2 TRBV7-9 . . CASSSGRTQNTGELFF TGTGCCAGCAGCTCCGGCAGGACTCAGAACACCGGGGAGCTGTTTTTT
TRBJ2-5 TRBV9 . . CASSRGMGETQYF TGTGCCAGCAGCCGAGGGATGGGAGAGACCCAGTACTTC
TRBJ1-5 TRBV30 . . CAWSVGGNQPQHF TGTGCCTGGAGTGTGGGCGGCAATCAGCCCCAGCATTTT
TRBJ1-2 TRBV28 . . CASSPVYHPYGYTF TGTGCCAGCAGTCCAGTGTACCATCCCTATGGCTACACCTTC
TRBJ1-1 TRBV2 . . CASSWTYSTEAFF TGTGCCAGCAGTTGGACATACTCGACTGAAGCTTTCTTT
TRBJ2-1 TRBV29-1 . . CSVDGRAGYNEQFF TGCAGCGTTGATGGCAGGGCAGGCTACAATGAGCAGTTCTTC
TRBJ2-7 TRBV5-1 . . CASSLSMGGPYGQYF TGCGCCAGCAGTCTTTCGATGGGAGGCCCCTACGGGCAGTACTTC
TRBJ2-7 TRBV5-1 . TRBD1 CASSSGQGTYEQYF TGCGCCAGCAGTTCGGGACAGGGGACCTACGAGCAGTACTTC
TRBJ2-7 TRBV18 . TRBD1 CASSQLLRDRGRGEQYF TGTGCCAGCTCACAGCTTCTTAGGGACAGGGGAAGGGGCGAGCAGTACTTC
TRBJ2-1 TRBV18 . TRBD2 CASSPTSGAYNEQFF TGTGCCAGCTCACCCACTAGCGGGGCCTACAATGAGCAGTTCTTC
TRBJ2-1 TRBV7-9 . TRBD2 CASSLRTSANNEQFF TGTGCCAGCAGCTTACGGACTAGCGCCAACAATGAGCAGTTCTTC
TRBJ2-1 TRBV5-6 . . CARKGRVPRARYNEQFF TGTGCCAGAAAAGGACGGGTACCCAGGGCGCGGTACAATGAGCAGTTCTTC
TRBJ2-7 TRBV7-8 . . CASSLGGAKSPYEQYF TGTGCCAGCAGCTTAGGGGGAGCTAAATCACCCTACGAGCAGTACTTC
TRBJ1-1 TRBV29-1 . TRBD1 CSVTKDREGRAFF TGCAGCGTTACTAAGGACAGGGAGGGACGAGCTTTCTTT
TRBJ2-7 TRBV29-1 . . CSIFLGPSYEQYF TGCAGCATCTTCCTAGGTCCTTCCTACGAGCAGTACTTC
TRBJ2-3 TRBV21-1 . . CASSSAGTGSPDTQYF TGTGCCAGCAGCTCAGCCGGGACAGGGAGTCCAGATACGCAGTATTTT
TRBJ2-1 TRBV5-1 . TRBD2 CASSPGLAGMSYNEQFF TGCGCCAGCAGCCCCGGACTAGCGGGGATGTCCTACAATGAGCAGTTCTTC
TRBJ1-1 TRBV6-1 . . CASSTVSNTEAFF TGTGCCAGCAGTACAGTGTCAAACACTGAAGCTTTCTTT
TRBJ2-1 TRBV5-4 . TRBD2 CASSLGGSGGVNEQFF TGTGCCAGCAGCTTGGGAGGTAGCGGGGGGGTAAATGAGCAGTTCTTC
TRBJ1-1 TRBV21-1 . . CASSSPARGLSMNTEAFF TGTGCCAGCAGCTCCCCGGCGAGGGGACTTAGCATGAACACTGAAGCTTTCTTT
TRBJ2-1 TRBV2 . TRBD1 CASNWTPGQGTYNEQFF TGTGCCAGCAACTGGACTCCGGGACAGGGGACCTACAATGAGCAGTTCTTC
TRBJ2-1 TRBV2 . . CASSEQGGEQFF TGTGCCAGCAGTGAACAGGGAGGTGAGCAGTTCTTC
TRBJ2-2 TRBV5-1 once . CASSLGQLNYNTGELFF TGCGCCAGCAGCTTGGGACAGTTAAACTACAACACCGGGGAGCTGTTTTTT
TRBJ2-2 TRBV9 . TRBD1 CASSPRQGRTGELFF TGTGCCAGCAGCCCCCGACAGGGCCGAACCGGGGAGCTGTTTTTT
TRBJ2-1 TRBV28 . . CASSSRVYEQFF TGTGCCAGCAGTTCCAGGGTATACGAGCAGTTCTTC
TRBJ2-5 TRBV11-2 . TRBD1 CASRRGQQETQYF TGTGCCAGCAGGAGGGGACAGCAAGAGACCCAGTACTTC